The T cell receptor beta chain described here comes from a study of beta chain features in type 1 diabetes. Study-wide results and caveats: In every one of the four CD4+ subsets, TCRB CDR3s were moderately but significantly shorter in Type 1 diabetes patients.

Expressed TCRB transcripts were sequenced because the isolated RNA had all been reverse transcribed beforehand. TCRdb's copy holds only in-frame clones and misses some; the assay was immunoSEQ multiplex PCR. The sample has some 360,000 clones, around 10% seen once. This clone was seen only a few times. Its antigen is undetermined. The V gene lost 0 bases and the J gene lost 12 bases, with 15 bases spanning the gap. The CDR3 contains 14 residues. Germline assignment: CDR1 GTSNPN and CDR2 SVGIG (reference sequence). This chain joins TRBV30 and TRBJ1-6; D is undetermined. This clonotype was sampled from a man aged 30-40 years with type 1 diabetes. What was sequenced was central memory CD4+ T cells from blood. The CDR3 loop reads CAWSVLLPAGPLHF. The CDR3 DNA follows: TGTGCCTGGAGTGTACTGTTACCAGCGGGACCCCTCCACTTT.